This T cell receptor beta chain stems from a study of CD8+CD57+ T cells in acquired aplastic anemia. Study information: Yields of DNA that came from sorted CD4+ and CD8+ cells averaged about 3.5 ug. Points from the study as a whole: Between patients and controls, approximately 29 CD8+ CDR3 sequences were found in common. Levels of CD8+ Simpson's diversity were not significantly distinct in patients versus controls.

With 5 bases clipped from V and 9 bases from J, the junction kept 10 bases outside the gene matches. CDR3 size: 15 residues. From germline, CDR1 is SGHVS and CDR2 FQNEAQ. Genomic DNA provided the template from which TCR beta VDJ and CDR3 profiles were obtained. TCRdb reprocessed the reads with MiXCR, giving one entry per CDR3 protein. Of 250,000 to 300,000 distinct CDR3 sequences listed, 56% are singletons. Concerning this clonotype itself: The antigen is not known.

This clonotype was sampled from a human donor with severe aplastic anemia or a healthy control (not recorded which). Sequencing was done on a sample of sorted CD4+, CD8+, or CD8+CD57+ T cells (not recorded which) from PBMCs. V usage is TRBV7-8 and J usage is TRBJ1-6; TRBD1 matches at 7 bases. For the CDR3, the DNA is TGTGCCAGCAGCCTCCGACAGGGCAATAGTTCACCCCTCCACTTT. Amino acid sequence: CASSLRQGNSSPLHF.